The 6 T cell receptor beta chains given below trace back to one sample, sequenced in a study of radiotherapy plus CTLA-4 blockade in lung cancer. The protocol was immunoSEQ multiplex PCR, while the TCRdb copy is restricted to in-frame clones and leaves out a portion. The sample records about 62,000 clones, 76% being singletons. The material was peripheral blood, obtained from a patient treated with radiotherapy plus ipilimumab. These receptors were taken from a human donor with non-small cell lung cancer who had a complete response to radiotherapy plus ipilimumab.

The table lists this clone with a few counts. The CDR3 DNA follows: TGTGCCAGCAGCCAGGGGGAACTAGCGACCGGGGAGCTGTTTTTT. Its protein is CASSQGELATGELFF. The chain is built from TRBV4-2 and TRBJ2-2, with 7 positions matching TRBD2. Germline V gene data show CDR1 as LGHNA and CDR2 as YNFKEQ. The V segment lost 3 bases and the J segment 5 bases; nucleotides outside the gene matches: 6. This CDR3 contains 15 residues.

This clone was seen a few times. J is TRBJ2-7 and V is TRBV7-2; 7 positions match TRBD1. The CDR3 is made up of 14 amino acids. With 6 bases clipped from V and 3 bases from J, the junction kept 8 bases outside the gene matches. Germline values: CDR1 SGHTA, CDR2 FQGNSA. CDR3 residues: CASRNLGQDYEQYF. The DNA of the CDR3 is TGTGCCAGCAGAAACCTCGGACAGGACTACGAGCAGTACTTC.

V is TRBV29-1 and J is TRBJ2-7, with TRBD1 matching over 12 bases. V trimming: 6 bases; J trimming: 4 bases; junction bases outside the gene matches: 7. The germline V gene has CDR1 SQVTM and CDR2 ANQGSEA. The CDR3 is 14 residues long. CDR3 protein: CSVGQGAYNYEQYF. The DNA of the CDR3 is TGCAGCGTGGGACAGGGGGCGTATAATTACGAGCAGTACTTC.

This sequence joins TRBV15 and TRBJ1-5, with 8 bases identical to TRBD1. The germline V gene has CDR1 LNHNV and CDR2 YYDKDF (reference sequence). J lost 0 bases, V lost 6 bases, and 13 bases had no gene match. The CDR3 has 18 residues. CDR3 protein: CATSLRTGRGYSNQPQHF. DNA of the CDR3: TGTGCCACCAGTCTGCGGACAGGGCGGGGATATAGCAATCAGCCCCAGCATTTT.

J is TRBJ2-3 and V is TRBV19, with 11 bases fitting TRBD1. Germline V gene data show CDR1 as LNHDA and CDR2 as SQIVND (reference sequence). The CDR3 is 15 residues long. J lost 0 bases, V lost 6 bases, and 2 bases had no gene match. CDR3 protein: CASRDRGQSTDTQYF. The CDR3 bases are TGTGCCAGTAGGGACAGGGGGCAAAGCACAGATACGCAGTATTTT.

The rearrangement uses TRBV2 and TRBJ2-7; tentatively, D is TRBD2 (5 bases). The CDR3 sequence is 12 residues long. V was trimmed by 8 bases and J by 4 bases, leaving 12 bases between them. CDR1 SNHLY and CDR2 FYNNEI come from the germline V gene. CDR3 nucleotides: TGTGCCAGCTGGCGGGTTGCTTACGAGCAGTACTTC. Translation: CASWRVAYEQYF.